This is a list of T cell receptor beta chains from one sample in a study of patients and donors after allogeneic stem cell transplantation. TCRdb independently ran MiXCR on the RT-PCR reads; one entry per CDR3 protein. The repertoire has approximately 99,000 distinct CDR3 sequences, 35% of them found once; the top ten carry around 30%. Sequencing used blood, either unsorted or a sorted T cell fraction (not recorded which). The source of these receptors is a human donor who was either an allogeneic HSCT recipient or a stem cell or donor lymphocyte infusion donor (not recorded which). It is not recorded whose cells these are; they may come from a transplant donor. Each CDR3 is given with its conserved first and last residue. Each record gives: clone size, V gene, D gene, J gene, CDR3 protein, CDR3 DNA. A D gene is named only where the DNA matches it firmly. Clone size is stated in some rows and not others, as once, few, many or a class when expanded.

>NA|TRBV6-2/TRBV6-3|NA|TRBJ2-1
CASSYSPDLNEQFF
TGTGCCAGCAGTTACTCTCCTGACTTAAATGAGCAGTTCTTC
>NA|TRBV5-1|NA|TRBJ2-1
CASRRPNYNEQFF
TGCGCCAGCCGGAGGCCCAACTACAATGAGCAGTTCTTC
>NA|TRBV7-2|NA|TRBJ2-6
CASSLGPPKSGANVLTF
TGTGCCAGCAGCTTAGGACCCCCTAAATCTGGGGCCAACGTCCTGACTTTC
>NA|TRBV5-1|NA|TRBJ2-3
CASSLTRSSTDTQYF
TGCGCCAGCAGCTTGACTAGATCCAGCACAGATACGCAGTATTTT
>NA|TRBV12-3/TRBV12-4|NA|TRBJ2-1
CASRTWTGTSSYNEQFF
TGTGCCAGCAGGACCTGGACAGGGACTAGCTCCTACAATGAGCAGTTCTTC
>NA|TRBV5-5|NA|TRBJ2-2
CASSFTDNTGELFF
TGTGCCAGCAGCTTCACGGATAACACCGGGGAGCTGTTTTTT
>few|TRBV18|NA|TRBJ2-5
CASSPQFVWETQYF
TGTGCCAGCTCACCTCAGTTCGTTTGGGAGACCCAGTACTTC
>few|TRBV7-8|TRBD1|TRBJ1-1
CASSPRDRKILNTEAFF
TGTGCCAGCAGCCCCCGGGACAGAAAAATCTTGAACACTGAAGCTTTCTTT
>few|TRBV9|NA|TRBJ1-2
CASSVGVGGYTF
TGTGCCAGCAGCGTAGGGGTTGGTGGCTACACCTTC
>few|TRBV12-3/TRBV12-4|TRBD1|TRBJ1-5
CASRPGQGYQPQHF
TGTGCCAGCAGACCCGGACAGGGCTACCAGCCCCAGCATTTT
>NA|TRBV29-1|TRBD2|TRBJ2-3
CSVVAGPTDTQYF
TGCAGCGTAGTAGCGGGCCCCACAGATACGCAGTATTTT
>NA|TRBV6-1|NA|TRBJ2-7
CASKDSARPPYEQYF
TGTGCCAGCAAGGACAGCGCAAGACCTCCTTACGAGCAGTACTTC
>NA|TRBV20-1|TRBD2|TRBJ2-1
CSARDPGRRSYNEQFF
TGCAGTGCTAGAGATCCCGGGAGGAGATCCTACAATGAGCAGTTCTTC
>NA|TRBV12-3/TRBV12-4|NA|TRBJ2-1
CASSLGRAYPLIYNEQFF
TGTGCCAGCAGTTTAGGCAGGGCTTATCCCCTGATATACAATGAGCAGTTCTTC
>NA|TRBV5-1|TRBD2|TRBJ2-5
CASSLTASGSETQYF
TGCGCCAGCAGCTTGACCGCTAGCGGGAGCGAGACCCAGTACTTC
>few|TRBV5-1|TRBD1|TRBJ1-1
CASSRISQGGNTEAFF
TGCGCCAGCAGCCGCATAAGCCAAGGGGGCAACACTGAAGCTTTCTTT
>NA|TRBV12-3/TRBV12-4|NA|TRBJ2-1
CASSSGQPFNEQFF
TGTGCCAGCAGTTCTGGACAACCCTTCAATGAGCAGTTCTTC
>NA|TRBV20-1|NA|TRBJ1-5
CSAGFHNQPQHF
TGCAGTGCGGGCTTCCACAATCAGCCCCAGCATTTT
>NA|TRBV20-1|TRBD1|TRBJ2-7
CSARYRGYEQYF
TGCAGTGCTAGATACAGGGGCTACGAGCAGTACTTC
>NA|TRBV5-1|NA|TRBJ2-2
CASSIREEGTGELFF
TGCGCCAGCAGCATCAGGGAAGAGGGCACCGGGGAGCTGTTTTTT
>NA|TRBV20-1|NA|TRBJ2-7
CSARGGTLPYEQYF
TGCAGTGCTAGAGGAGGGACGCTACCCTACGAGCAGTACTTC
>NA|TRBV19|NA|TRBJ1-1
CASRGLNTEAFF
TGTGCCAGTAGAGGGTTAAACACTGAAGCTTTCTTT
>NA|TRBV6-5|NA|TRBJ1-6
CASSRTASSYNSPLHF
TGTGCCAGCAGTAGGACGGCAAGCTCCTATAATTCACCCCTCCACTTT
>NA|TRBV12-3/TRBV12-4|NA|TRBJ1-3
CASSLIRLRNTIYF
TGTGCCAGCAGTTTAATAAGACTTAGAAACACCATATATTTT
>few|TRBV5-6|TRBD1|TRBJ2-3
CASSLFGTGGSGTQYF
TGTGCCAGCAGCTTGTTCGGGACAGGGGGTTCTGGTACGCAGTATTTT
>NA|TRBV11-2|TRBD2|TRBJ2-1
CASSPRTSPLLYNEQFF
TGTGCCAGCAGCCCACGGACTAGCCCCCTTTTATACAATGAGCAGTTCTTC
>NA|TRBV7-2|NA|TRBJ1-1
CASSHQRTMNTEAFF
TGTGCCAGCAGCCACCAAAGGACAATGAACACTGAAGCTTTCTTT
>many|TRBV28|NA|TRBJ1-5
CASRGTRNQPQHF
TGTGCCAGCAGGGGGACGAGGAATCAGCCCCAGCATTTT
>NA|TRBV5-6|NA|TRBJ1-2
CASSFQRLHGYTF
TGTGCCAGCAGCTTTCAAAGGCTCCATGGCTACACCTTC
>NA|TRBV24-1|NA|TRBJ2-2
CATSDPVPGRDTGELFF
TGTGCCACCAGTGACCCGGTCCCGGGACGGGACACCGGGGAGCTGTTTTTT
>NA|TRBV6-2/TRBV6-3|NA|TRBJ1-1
CASSYNLKNTEAFF
TGTGCCAGCAGTTACAACCTAAAGAACACTGAAGCTTTCTTT
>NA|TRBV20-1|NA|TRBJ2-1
CSARRLAVSYNEQFF
TGCAGTGCTAGGAGGCTGGCGGTCTCCTACAATGAGCAGTTCTTC
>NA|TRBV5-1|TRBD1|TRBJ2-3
CASSPSVTGDLTDTQYF
TGCGCCAGCAGCCCATCCGTAACAGGGGACCTCACAGATACGCAGTATTTT
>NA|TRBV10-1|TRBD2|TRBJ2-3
CASSELDTSGRHGTDTQYF
TGCGCCAGCAGTGAGCTCGACACTAGCGGGAGGCACGGCACAGATACGCAGTATTTT
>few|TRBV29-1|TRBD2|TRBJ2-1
CSSLAGGRKNEQFF
TGCAGCTCGTTAGCGGGTGGCCGAAAGAATGAGCAGTTCTTC
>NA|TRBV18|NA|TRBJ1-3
CASSPPGNTIYF
TGTGCCAGCTCACCACCTGGAAACACCATATATTTT
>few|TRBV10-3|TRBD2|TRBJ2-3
CAISVLAENTQYF
TGTGCCATCAGTGTCCTAGCGGAGAATACGCAGTATTTT
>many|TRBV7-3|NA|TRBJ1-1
CASSSGRGTEAFF
TGTGCCAGCAGCTCCGGGAGAGGCACTGAAGCTTTCTTT
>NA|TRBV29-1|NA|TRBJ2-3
CSLVRASSSTDTQYF
TGCAGCCTGGTGCGGGCTAGCTCTAGCACAGATACGCAGTATTTT
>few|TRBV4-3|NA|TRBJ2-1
CASSQGLAGHSYNEQFF
TGCGCCAGCAGCCAAGGCCTGGCGGGACACTCCTACAATGAGCAGTTCTTC
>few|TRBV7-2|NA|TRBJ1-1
CASSSITGFATEAFF
TGTGCCAGCAGCTCAATTACCGGGTTTGCCACTGAAGCTTTCTTT
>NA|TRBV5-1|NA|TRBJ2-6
CASAFGTSGANVLTF
TGCGCCAGCGCGTTTGGGACCTCTGGGGCCAACGTCCTGACTTTC
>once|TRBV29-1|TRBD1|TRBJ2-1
CSVTGPGQFF
TGCAGCGTGACAGGGCCAGGGCAGTTCTTC
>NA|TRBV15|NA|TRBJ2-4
CATSRGAPDIQYF
TGTGCCACCAGCAGAGGGGCCCCTGATATTCAGTACTTC
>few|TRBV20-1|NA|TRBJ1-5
CSARVWGDQPQHF
TGCAGTGCTAGAGTGTGGGGCGATCAGCCCCAGCATTTT
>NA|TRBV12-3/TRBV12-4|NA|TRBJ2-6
CASSSVQSWANVLTF
TGTGCCAGCAGTTCAGTACAGAGCTGGGCCAACGTCCTGACTTTC
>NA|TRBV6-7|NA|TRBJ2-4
CASSYPDSLNIQYF
TGTGCCAGCAGTTACCCTGACAGCTTAAACATTCAGTACTTC
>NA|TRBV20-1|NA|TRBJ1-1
CSARDRGNRDTEAFF
TGCAGTGCTAGAGACAGGGGAAATAGGGACACTGAAGCTTTCTTT
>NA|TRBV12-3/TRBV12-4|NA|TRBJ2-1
CASRPHYNEQFF
TGTGCCAGCAGGCCACACTACAATGAGCAGTTCTTC
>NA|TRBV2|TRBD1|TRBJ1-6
CASVMGQGGSPLHF
TGTGCCAGCGTAATGGGACAGGGTGGTTCACCCCTCCACTTT
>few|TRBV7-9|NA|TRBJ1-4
CASSPTGRNNEKLFF
TGTGCCAGCAGCCCAACCGGACGGAATAATGAAAAACTGTTTTTT